These 4 T cell receptor beta chains were all obtained from the same sample, sequenced in a study of spatial heterogeneity in lung cancer. Regarding the study as a whole: Tumor mutation count correlated with how many alpha and beta TCRs expanded intratumorally.

Time point meaning: sample taken at primary tumor resection. These receptors' targets are unknown. TCRdb re-called the 5' RACE reads through MiXCR, storing one row per CDR3 protein. The data show over a thousand distinct CDR3 sequences, around 14% seen once. Sequenced material: lung tumor tissue, taken at surgery. These receptors were obtained from a male donor with early-stage non-small cell lung cancer.

This clonotype ranks as medium-sized. With the library built for alpha chains, this beta chain is off target and its frequency is not meaningful. V is TRBV7-9 and J is TRBJ2-7; no firm D call. This CDR3 region has 15 residues. V shed 5 bases and J shed 6 bases, with 20 bases lying between them. Per germline, CDR1 SEHNR and CDR2 FQNEAQ (reference sequence). CDR3 loop: CASSAAGQKYAEQYF. The DNA for the CDR3 is TGTGCCAGCAGCGCCGCCGGGCAGAAATACGCCGAGCAGTACTTC.

Comments on this clonotype: The library was prepared for alpha chains; this beta chain is a stray read, so its frequency means little. J is TRBJ2-1 and V is TRBV11-3; D is unclear. Trimming left V 4 bases short and J 6 bases short, with 7 bases between. This CDR3 comprises 12 residues. CDR1 and CDR2 (germline): SGHNT, YENEEA. The CDR3 bases are TGTGCCAGCAGCTCTTGGGTCAATGAGCAGTTCTTC. This sequence encodes CASSSWVNEQFF.

In this sample, this clonotype is medium-sized. The library was built for alpha chains, so this beta chain is an off-target read and its size means little. The chain employs TRBV2 and TRBJ2-7; no clear D gene. CDR3 length: 17 residues. The germline gives CDR1 SNHLY, CDR2 FYNNEI. Trimming shortened V by 3 bases and J by 1 base, and 19 bases separated the two germline ends. The CDR3 sequence: CASSEAPSRPLSYEQYF. CDR3 DNA sequence: TGTGCCAGCAGTGAGGCCCCCTCTAGGCCTCTTTCCTACGAGCAGTACTTC.

This clonotype qualifies as medium-sized. For a library built for alpha chains, this beta chain is a stray read; little rests on its size. CDR3 nucleotide sequence: TGCAGTGCTAGAGAGTGGAGTTCCTACGAGCAGTACTTC. Protein sequence: CSAREWSSYEQYF. This chain links TRBV20-1 with TRBJ2-7, with no clear D. CDR3 length equals 13 residues. V gave up 0 bases and J gave up 1 base, with 7 bases separating them. The V gene's germline CDR1 is DFQATT and CDR2 SNEGSKA (reference sequence).